The clone carrying this T cell receptor (beta chain) has ten or more counts. Its antigen is as yet unknown. TCRdb redid the calling of the reads with MiXCR, one entry per CDR3 protein. The sample lists around 210,000 distinct CDR3 sequences; approximately 6.7% were seen once. The source of the sample is a study of T cell repertoires in cytomegalovirus infection. Study overall: TCR beta signatures that were public indicated CMV infection and matching HLA type.

Study observations and caveats: What dominated the ex vivo response were HLA-C-restricted CMV-specific TCR beta clonotypes. Summed public TCR beta family frequency identified CMV carriers bearing the relevant HLA.

The source material was PBMCs. This sequence originates from a human donor in good health (CMV status not recorded). Some clones in this sample may be carry-over from other donors' samples.

The CDR3 sequence: CATEPRGATNEKLFF. The CDR3 DNA follows: TGTGCCACCGAACCCAGGGGAGCAACTAATGAAAAACTGTTTTTT. This chain links TRBV15 with TRBJ1-4; a weak D match, TRBD1 (6 bases). The CDR3 totals 15 residues. Trimming shortened V by 8 bases and J by 0 bases, and 13 bases separated the two germline ends. Germline-derived CDR1 and CDR2 are LNHNV and YYDKDF (reference sequence).